The 16 T cell receptor beta chains below come from one sample, sequenced in a study of early T cells in non-severe SARS-CoV-2 infection. TCRdb processed the 5' RACE reads anew with MiXCR; each CDR3 protein has one entry. The table includes 60,000 or so distinct CDR3 sequences, under 15% detected once. The material sequenced was whole blood. The receptors come from an adult who was a healthcare worker with PCR-confirmed SARS-CoV-2 infection or an uninfected control (not recorded which).

Many counts were recorded for this clonotype. V gene TRBV29-1 combines with J gene TRBJ1-1; D gene ambiguous. The CDR3 extends over 15 amino acids. Germline lookup yields CDR1 SQVTM and CDR2 ANQGSEA. Trimming cost V 6 bases and J 0 bases, with 17 bases left between them. CDR3 sequence: CSVTQRAGMNTEAFF. In DNA form, the CDR3 reads TGCAGCGTAACACAGAGGGCAGGAATGAACACTGAAGCTTTCTTT.

Only a few counts were recorded for this clonotype. The chain couples TRBV27 to TRBJ2-7; possibly TRBD2 for D (5 bases). This CDR3 is 18 amino acids long. V lost 4 bases and J lost 9, with 31 bases in between. CDR1 is MNHEY and CDR2 is SMNVEV in the germline V gene (reference sequence). Here the CDR3 DNA reads TGTGCCAGCAGTTCTCTCCCTATGAGGGCTTTCGGCTTGCTTGGGCAGTACTTC. This encodes CASSSLPMRAFGLLGQYF.

This clonotype was counted many times. The V and J genes are TRBV30 and TRBJ1-2, with a tentative D call TRBD1 (6 bases). There are 11 residues in the CDR3. With 4 bases removed from V and 8 bases from J, the gap between germline ends came to 11 bases. Germline V gives CDR1 GTSNPN, CDR2 SVGIG (reference sequence). In nucleotides, the CDR3 is TGTGCCTGGACAGGGGTTCGGGGCTACACCTTC. It encodes CAWTGVRGYTF.

This clonotype showed up many times. The rearrangement joins TRBV7-2 to TRBJ2-1; TRBD2 matches 10 bases. V lost 5 bases, J lost 2 bases, and 9 bases stayed unmatched. CDR1 and CDR2 from the germline V gene are SGHTA and FQGNSA. There are 17 residues in the CDR3. In nucleotides, the CDR3 is TGTGCCAGCAGCCCCCAAGTGACTAGCGGGCCCTACAATGAGCAGTTCTTC. Residues: CASSPQVTSGPYNEQFF.

The V gene is TRBV20-1, the J gene TRBJ1-2; the D is unclear. CDR3 size: 14 residues. The germline V and J ends were trimmed by 6 bases and 0 bases, with 14 bases remaining between them. Germline-derived CDR1 and CDR2 are DFQATT and SNEGSKA (reference sequence). The CDR3 spells CSAHYLLANYGYTF. The CDR3 DNA follows: TGCAGTGCCCACTATTTGTTGGCTAACTATGGCTACACCTTC.

This clonotype has at least ten counts. The chain links TRBV5-1 to TRBJ2-7; 10 bases are a match to TRBD1. This CDR3 contains 15 residues. The trim removed 4 bases at V and 3 bases at J, leaving 7 bases unmatched. From germline, CDR1 is SGHRS and CDR2 YFSETQ. In DNA, the CDR3 is TGCGCCAGCAGCCCGACAGGGGGCTCTTTCTACGAGCAGTACTTC. Encoded protein: CASSPTGGSFYEQYF.

This clonotype showed up just a few times. The chain uses TRBV12-3 or TRBV12-4 and TRBJ1-5; D remains unclear. The V end lost 3 bases, the J end lost 5 bases, and 11 bases lay between the germline ends. This CDR3 is 14 amino acids long. The CDR3 region has the DNA TGTGCCAGCAGTTTCTTTACGGAAGATCAGCCCCAGCATTTT. Its translation: CASSFFTEDQPQHF.

V is TRBV12-5 and J is TRBJ2-7, with D perhaps TRBD1 (6 bases). The CDR3 contains 13 residues. Trimming removed 5 bases from V and 2 bases from J, with 10 bases in between. CDR1 LGHNT and CDR2 FRNRAP come from the germline V gene. The CDR3 is CASGKDRAYEQYF. In DNA form, the CDR3 reads TGTGCTAGTGGTAAGGACAGAGCCTACGAGCAGTACTTC. The variable domain in full, completed from reference TRBV12-5 and TRBJ2-7, reads DARVTQTPRHKVTEMGQEVTMRCQPILGHNTVFWYRQTMMQGLELLAYFRNRAPLDDSGMPKDRFSAEMPDATLATLKIQPSEPRDSAVYFCASGKDRAYEQYFGPGTRLTVT.

This clonotype was detected a few times. This chain connects TRBV9 to TRBJ2-3; a possible D gene is TRBD1 (6 bases). Germline V gene data show CDR1 as SGDLS and CDR2 as YYNGEE. Trimming removed 0 bases at V and 6 bases at J, with 14 bases between. This CDR3 contains 15 residues. CDR3 coding DNA: TGTGCCAGCAGCGTAGATGGACAGCCCCGGGATACGCAGTATTTT. The encoded protein is CASSVDGQPRDTQYF.

This clonotype has ten or more counts. The chain carries TRBV29-1 and TRBJ1-1, with unresolved D. The germline CDR1 and CDR2 sequences are SQVTM and ANQGSEA. Trimming cost V 4 bases and J 2 bases, with 14 bases left between them. CDR3 length: 14 residues. DNA for the CDR3: TGCAGCGTTGTTAAAGTCCTCCCCAACACTGAAGCTTTCTTT. It yields the protein CSVVKVLPNTEAFF.

This clonotype appeared many times. The rearrangement joins TRBV29-1 to TRBJ2-3; D not certain. Germline V gene data show CDR1 as SQVTM and CDR2 as ANQGSEA. V was cut by 5 bases and J by 6 bases, with 15 bases left in between. The CDR3 contains 13 residues. CDR3 protein: CSVPGDGSDTQYF. CDR3 nucleotide sequence: TGCAGCGTTCCCGGCGATGGCAGCGATACGCAGTATTTT.

This clonotype appeared many times. The J gene is TRBJ2-1, the V gene TRBV29-1; perhaps TRBD1 as D (5 bases). Trimming left V 2 bases short and J 1 base short, with 9 bases between. This CDR3 spans 14 amino acids. Germline CDR1 reads SQVTM; CDR2 reads ANQGSEA. The CDR3 bases are TGCAGCGTTGAATGGCGGACATCCTACAATGAGCAGTTCTTC. Protein: CSVEWRTSYNEQFF.

The sample holds a few counts of this clonotype. V gene TRBV3-1 combines with J gene TRBJ2-1; D is unresolved. This CDR3 contains 12 residues. V lost 8 bases and J lost 6, with 11 bases in between. Germline loops: CDR1 LGHDT, CDR2 YNNKEL (reference sequence). The CDR3 coding sequence is TGTGCCAGCGTAGGTGGCGGCAATGAGCAGTTCTTC. The encoded protein is CASVGGGNEQFF.

In its sample, this clonotype was seen a few times. This chain connects TRBV6-6 to TRBJ2-7, with 14 bases that match TRBD2. CDR1 and CDR2 (germline): MNHNY, SVGAGI (reference sequence). V gave up 2 bases and J gave up 2 bases; unmatched junction bases: 14. The CDR3 sequence is 20 residues long. The CDR3 sequence is CASSYIAGTSGSAGTYEQYF. The CDR3 DNA sequence: TGTGCCAGCAGTTACATCGCCGGGACTAGCGGGAGTGCGGGAACCTACGAGCAGTACTTC.

This clonotype was seen more than once but under ten times. The J gene is TRBJ2-3, the V gene TRBV6-2 or TRBV6-3; 7 nucleotides align to TRBD2. J was trimmed by 6 bases and V by 6 bases; bases with no gene match: 9. The CDR3 extends over 14 amino acids. CDR1 and CDR2 from the germline V gene are MNHEY and SVGEGT. The CDR3: CASRKAGTPDTQYF. The CDR3 coding sequence is TGTGCCAGCAGAAAAGCGGGGACCCCCGATACGCAGTATTTT.

This clonotype occurred a few times. The V call is TRBV28, the J call TRBJ2-4; D might be TRBD2 (5 bases). The CDR3 length is 14 residues. Trimming took off 6 bases at V and 8 bases at J, with 17 bases between the two ends. Per the germline V gene, CDR1 is MDHEN and CDR2 is SYDVKM. CDR3 protein: CASSFGLQRYIQYF. DNA for the CDR3: TGTGCCAGCAGCTTTGGACTCCAGAGGTACATTCAGTACTTC.